Listed here are 28 T cell receptor beta chains from one sample, sequenced in a study of blood T cells in healthy people across ages. With a J-beta primer mix and a sample-barcoded 5' primer, a second PCR ran roughly 7 to 11 cycles. From the 5' RACE reads, TCRdb called clonotypes with MiXCR, one entry per CDR3 protein. Of nearly 800,000 distinct CDR3 sequences in the sample, 45% to 70% were seen once. Sequencing was carried out using blood. These receptors originate from a man aged 40-55 years in good health.

The gene calls are TRBV12-3 or TRBV12-4 and TRBJ2-7, with 9 bases fitting TRBD2. Trimming at V came to 1 base and at J to 0 bases, leaving 7 bases not matched to a gene. This CDR3 comprises 17 residues. Written as DNA, the CDR3 is TGTGCCAGCAGTTTAGTCCCCCTAGCGGGGCACTCCTACGAGCAGTACTTC. Its translation: CASSLVPLAGHSYEQYF.

This CDR3 is CASSPPPGITQFF. DNA of the CDR3: TGTGCCAGCAGTCCTCCACCCGGGATCACCCAGTTCTTC. The chain joins TRBV11-2 to TRBJ2-1, with a tentative D call TRBD2 (5 bases). Germline V gives CDR1 SGHAT, CDR2 FQNNGV. V was trimmed by 6 bases and J by 13 bases, leaving 19 bases between them. CDR3 length equals 13 residues. Looking up the rest from reference TRBV11-2 and TRBJ2-1 gives the full variable domain: EAGVAQSPRYKIIEKRQSVAFWCNPISGHATLYWYQQILGQGPKLLIQFQNNGVVDDSQLPKDRFSAERLKGVDSTLKIQPAKLEDSAVYLCASSPPPGITQFFGPGTRLTVL.

This clonotype was picked up a small number of times. V is TRBV7-2 and J is TRBJ2-3, with 10 positions matching TRBD2. Unmatched junction bases numbered 9, after V lost 10 bases and J lost 2 bases. This CDR3 has 15 amino acids. In germline, CDR1 is SGHTA, CDR2 FQGNSA. CDR3 in DNA: TGTGCCATAGATGGGAGCGGGGGGGACACAGATACGCAGTATTTT. Its protein is CAIDGSGGDTDTQYF.

The table lists this clonotype with a count of one. An end of the junction differs from the germline gene, which may be a read error. The CDR3 loop reads CASSFSGTSGYNEQFF. CDR3 DNA sequence: TGCGCCAGCAGTTTCTCCGGGACTAGCGGTTACAATGAGCAGTTCTTC. V gene TRBV6-2 or TRBV6-3 combines with J gene TRBJ2-1, with 11 bases aligning to TRBD2. Germline CDR1 is MNHEY and CDR2 is SVGEGT. The CDR3 runs to 16 residues.

This clonotype has a handful of counts. The chain combines TRBV29-1 with TRBJ2-3, with D uncertain. With 4 bases removed from V and 2 bases from J, the gap between germline ends came to 13 bases. The CDR3 sequence is 14 residues long. CDR1 and CDR2 (germline): SQVTM, ANQGSEA. Here the CDR3 reads CSVGGPGDTDTQYF. The CDR3, as DNA: TGCAGCGTTGGAGGACCTGGAGACACAGATACGCAGTATTTT.

The rearrangement joins TRBV25-1 to TRBJ1-4, with D uncertain. Germline CDR1 MGHDK, CDR2 SYGVNS. CDR3 size: 14 residues. Trimming took 4 bases from V and 11 from J, leaving 17 bases between them. Here the CDR3 DNA reads TGTGCCAGCAGTGTGGGCCAGGAATTATCCAAACTGTTTTTT. Protein sequence: CASSVGQELSKLFF.

The chain employs TRBV20-1 and TRBJ1-2; TRBD1 agrees at 7 bases. Germline V lookup: CDR1 DFQATT, CDR2 SNEGSKA (reference sequence). The CDR3 runs 14 residues. With V trimmed by 0 bases and J by 7 bases, 8 bases remained unmatched. CDR3 DNA sequence: TGCAGTGCTAGAGATCACGACAGGGAGAGTGGCTACACCTTC. Protein: CSARDHDRESGYTF.

This chain uses TRBV7-9 with TRBJ2-5, with a possible D match to TRBD1 (6 bases). The end of the DNA aligns better with TRBJ2-7, so the J call may be wrong. The CDR3 consists of 14 residues. Germline CDR1 reads SEHNR; CDR2 reads FQNEAQ (reference sequence). The CDR3 bases are TGTGCCAGCAGCCGTACAAGGACAGAAGACGAGCAGTACTTC. The encoded protein is CASSRTRTEDEQYF.

This clonotype was counted only a few times. The chain links TRBV10-3 to TRBJ2-6; 11 positions agree with TRBD1. V was pared by 7 bases and J by 1 base, with 12 bases of the junction left unmatched. The CDR3 covers 19 residues. CDR1 is ENHRY, CDR2 SYGVKD, per germline. The CDR3 nucleotides are TGTGCCATCACCGAGCTCCCGGGACAGGGGGGATCTGGGGCCAACGTCCTGACTTTC. It specifies CAITELPGQGGSGANVLTF.

The table lists this clonotype with a few counts. The chain employs TRBV29-1 and TRBJ2-7; 7 bases are a match to TRBD2. The trim removed 5 bases at V and 4 bases at J, leaving 17 bases unmatched. Germline CDR1 is SQVTM and CDR2 is ANQGSEA. The CDR3 has 16 amino acids. CDR3 in amino acids: CSVSEGGRSVFYEQYF. CDR3 DNA: TGCAGCGTTAGTGAGGGAGGGCGTTCGGTTTTTTACGAGCAGTACTTC.

This clonotype was picked up a small number of times. A junction boundary mismatches the germline segment, possibly from a read error. The V gene is TRBV6-1, the J gene TRBJ2-1; 10 positions agree with TRBD2. Per the germline V gene, CDR1 is MNHNS and CDR2 is SASEGT. The CDR3 contains 18 residues. The CDR3 is CASREEAPALAGFDEQFF. The CDR3 DNA reads TGTGCCAGCAGAGAAGAAGCTCCGGCACTAGCGGGATTTGATGAGCAGTTCTTC.

The genes are TRBV28 and TRBJ1-2, with 7 nucleotides matching TRBD1. The V gene end was trimmed by 9 bases and the J gene end by 4 bases; junction bases not matched to a gene: 8. The CDR3 extends over 13 amino acids. The germline CDR1 and CDR2 sequences are MDHEN and SYDVKM. CDR3 protein: CARVLQGSYGYTF. CDR3 nucleotides: TGTGCCAGGGTATTACAGGGGTCCTATGGCTACACCTTC.

This clonotype came up once. The gene calls are TRBV6-5 and TRBJ2-1; 8 nucleotides align to TRBD2. Germline values: CDR1 MNHEY, CDR2 SVGAGI. J was trimmed by 13 bases and V by 4 bases; bases with no gene match: 15. This CDR3 is built from 15 residues. The CDR3 is CASSLGGGWGETQFF. The CDR3 DNA follows: TGTGCCAGCAGTTTAGGCGGGGGGTGGGGTGAGACCCAGTTCTTC.

V and J are TRBV12-3 or TRBV12-4 and TRBJ2-3; 14 nucleotides line up with TRBD2. The CDR3 has 17 amino acids. J was trimmed by 4 bases and V by 5 bases; bases with no gene match: 8. The CDR3 spells CASSQTSGGAHSDTQYF. CDR3 DNA: TGTGCCAGCAGTCAGACTAGCGGGGGGGCCCACTCAGATACGCAGTATTTT.

V and J are TRBV2 and TRBJ1-1, with D uncertain. Germline assignment: CDR1 SNHLY and CDR2 FYNNEI. V gave up 9 bases and J gave up 4 bases, with 12 bases separating them. This CDR3 has 12 amino acids. CDR3 sequence reads: CASGRVRTEAFF. For the CDR3, the DNA is TGTGCCAGTGGAAGGGTGCGCACTGAAGCTTTCTTT. The full variable domain, in which reference TRBV2 and TRBJ1-1 provide the parts outside the CDR3, is EPEVTQTPSHQVTQMGQEVILRCVPISNHLYFYWYRQILGQKVEFLVSFYNNEISEKSEIFDDQFSVERPDGSNFTLKIRSTKLEDSAMYFCASGRVRTEAFFGQGTRLTVV.

This chain joins TRBV11-2 and TRBJ2-4; the D gene is possibly TRBD2 (6 bases). This CDR3 region has 17 residues. CDR1 SGHAT and CDR2 FQNNGV come from the germline V gene. With 0 bases removed from V and 0 bases from J, the gap between germline ends came to 12 bases. CDR3 sequence: CASSLDRTILAKNIQYF. The CDR3 DNA reads as TGTGCCAGCAGCTTAGATCGGACTATTCTAGCCAAAAACATTCAGTACTTC.

With regard to this clonotype: Compared with germline, one end of the junction differs, possibly owing to a read error. The chain has TRBV7-6 and TRBJ2-3; D is undetermined. The CDR3 consists of 11 residues. CDR1 and CDR2 from the germline V gene are SGHVS and FNYEAQ. The CDR3 spells CASSLGSTQYF. The DNA for the CDR3 is TGTGCTAGCAGCTTAGGGTCAACGCAGTATTTT.

This rearrangement joins TRBV4-2 to TRBJ2-2; D unresolved. This CDR3 spans 15 amino acids. CDR1 is LGHNA, CDR2 YNFKEQ, per germline. Between the trimmed V and J ends, which lost 3 bases and 0 bases, there was a span of 8 bases. In nucleotides, the CDR3 is TGTGCCAGCAGCCAGGCAGGCGCGAACACCGGGGAGCTGTTTTTT. This encodes CASSQAGANTGELFF.

This rearrangement joins TRBV12-3 or TRBV12-4 to TRBJ2-5; D is unresolved. V lost 3 bases to trimming and J lost 4 bases, with 6 bases between them. This CDR3 comprises 12 residues. The CDR3 DNA reads as TGTGCCAGCAGTTTTATTCGAGAGACCCAGTACTTC. Protein sequence: CASSFIRETQYF.

This clonotype was found a few times. The rearrangement joins TRBV27 to TRBJ2-7; TRBD1 aligns across 7 bases. This CDR3 is 15 amino acids long. Per germline, CDR1 MNHEY and CDR2 SMNVEV (reference sequence). V shed 5 bases and J 6 bases; nucleotides not matched to a gene: 13. In DNA, the CDR3 is TGTGCCAGCAGTCCACGCGCACAGGGGTCTGGCGAGCAGTACTTC. This codes for CASSPRAQGSGEQYF.

This clonotype was seen only a few times. The genes are TRBV11-1 and TRBJ2-6, with D hard to call. V lost 5 bases and J 1 base, leaving 12 bases between the germline ends. This CDR3 contains 16 residues. Germline CDR1 is SGHAT and CDR2 is FQDESV (reference sequence). In DNA, the CDR3 is TGTGCCAGCAGCGTAAATATGGGGTCTGGGGCCAACGTCCTGACTTTC. It encodes CASSVNMGSGANVLTF. Based on the CDR3 plus reference TRBV11-1 and TRBJ2-6, the full variable domain is EAEVAQSPRYKITEKSQAVAFWCDPISGHATLYWYRQILGQGPELLVQFQDESVVDDSQLPKDRFSAERLKGVDSTLKIQPAELGDSAMYLCASSVNMGSGANVLTFGAGSRLTVL.

The chain recombines TRBV28 with TRBJ2-5, with D perhaps TRBD2 (5 bases). The germline gives CDR1 MDHEN, CDR2 SYDVKM. This CDR3 contains 15 residues. The germline V and J ends were trimmed by 3 bases and 2 bases, with 13 bases remaining between them. The CDR3 sequence is CASSFWESGQETQYF. The CDR3 nucleotides read TGTGCCAGCAGTTTTTGGGAGTCGGGTCAAGAGACCCAGTACTTC. The full variable domain, rest sourced from reference TRBV28 and TRBJ2-5, is DVKVTQSSRYLVKRTGEKVFLECVQDMDHENMFWYRQDPGLGLRLIYFSYDVKMKEKGDIPEGYSVSREKKERFSLILESASTNQTSMYLCASSFWESGQETQYFGPGTRLLVL.

This clonotype was observed a few times. The CDR3 is CASSLAIGGHQPQHF. The CDR3 coding sequence is TGTGCCAGCAGTTTAGCTATTGGGGGTCATCAGCCCCAGCATTTT. The V gene is TRBV12-3 or TRBV12-4, the J gene TRBJ1-5, with a weak D call TRBD1 (5 bases). The CDR3 is 15 residues long. Trimming pared 0 bases from V and 5 bases from J, leaving 11 bases between.

The chain carries TRBV29-1 and TRBJ2-1; the match to TRBD2 covers 9 bases. After removal of 4 bases from V and 9 bases from J, the junction contained 7 bases not matched to a gene. CDR1 and CDR2 from the germline V gene are SQVTM and ANQGSEA. The CDR3 extends over 13 amino acids. The CDR3 nucleotides are TGCAGCGTTGGAGAGGGGACTAGCAGTGAGCAGTTCTTC. Translating it yields CSVGEGTSSEQFF.

A few counts support this clonotype. The V call is TRBV29-1, the J call TRBJ2-7, with 8 bases matching TRBD1. This CDR3 has 13 residues. Trimming took 3 bases from V and 4 from J; bases not matched to a gene: 5. Germline V gives CDR1 SQVTM, CDR2 ANQGSEA. CDR3 sequence (DNA): TGCAGCGTTGAGACAGGGGTCGGTTACGAGCAGTACTTC. The encoded protein is CSVETGVGYEQYF.

This clonotype turned up a few times. This chain connects TRBV27 to TRBJ2-1, with D perhaps TRBD2 (6 bases). The CDR3 has 14 residues. The germline V gene has CDR1 MNHEY and CDR2 SMNVEV (reference sequence). Deletions cut 6 bases from V and 3 bases from J, with 12 bases between. The CDR3, as DNA: TGTGCCAGCAGCGGGGGAGCCTACTACAATGAGCAGTTCTTC. Its translation is CASSGGAYYNEQFF.

J is TRBJ2-7 and V is TRBV29-1; D may be TRBD1 (6 bases). Trimming removed 5 bases at V and 3 bases at J, with 17 bases between. This CDR3 has 14 residues. The germline V gene encodes CDR1 SQVTM and CDR2 ANQGSEA. In DNA, the CDR3 is TGCAGCGTTTCGGGACACCGGGCCTACTACGAGCAGTACTTC. Translating it yields CSVSGHRAYYEQYF.

The chain uses TRBV29-1 and TRBJ2-3; the D call may be TRBD1 or TRBD2 (5 bases each). Trimming removed 7 bases from V and 2 bases from J, with 13 bases in between. The CDR3 totals 13 residues. Germline V gives CDR1 SQVTM, CDR2 ANQGSEA. Here the CDR3 DNA reads TGCAGCGCATCGGGGCTCTACACAGATACGCAGTATTTT. Its translation: CSASGLYTDTQYF.